This T cell receptor beta chain was identified during a study of long-term antiretroviral therapy in people with HIV. The study, taken as a whole, reports: Relative to control repertoires, HIV repertoires exhibited narrower CDR3 length ranges.

With regard to this clone: Its antigen is currently unknown.

Each contributor possessed a minimum of one pre-ART and a minimum of two post-ART PBMC samples. Survey level was the resolution at which the v3.0 immunoSEQ assay ran. Profiling relied on immunoSEQ multiplex PCR, and the TCRdb table lists in-frame clones only, not all of them. The sample lists about 36,000 clones; around three quarters were seen once. This receptor was obtained from a young man with HIV. Material: unsorted PBMCs, obtained 3.4 years after starting antiretroviral therapy.

In nucleotides, the CDR3 is TGTGCCAGCACCCCTGGTAGCGGGCGATCCAGGGACGAGCAGTACTTC. This encodes CASTPGSGRSRDEQYF. The chain couples TRBV27 to TRBJ2-7; 7 bases map to TRBD2. Germline V gene sequence: CDR1 MNHEY, CDR2 SMNVEV (reference sequence). This CDR3 is 16 amino acids long. J lost 5 bases, V lost 7 bases, and 17 bases had no gene match.